These T cell receptor beta chains were read from a single sample in a study of siplizumab effects on memory and regulatory T cells. TCRdb's copy holds only in-frame clones and misses some; the assay was immunoSEQ multiplex PCR. Here the sample spans some 88,000 clones, around 89% being singletons. Specimen: CD4+ T cells sorted from blood. The receptor set was obtained from a human donor in good health. Each CDR3 is given with its conserved first and last residue. Fields, in order: CDR3 length, J gene, D gene, V gene, clone size, CDR3 protein, CDR3 DNA. A D gene is named only where the DNA matches it firmly. For some rows the clone size is stated as once, few or many, or as a class when expanded; others skip it.

len: 16; j_gene: TRBJ2-3; d_gene: TRBD2; v_gene: TRBV7-2; abundance: .; CDR3aa: CASSPFVREGTDTQYF; CDR3nt: TGTGCCAGCAGCCCCTTTGTGCGGGAGGGGACAGATACGCAGTATTTT
len: 16; j_gene: TRBJ2-3; d_gene: .; v_gene: TRBV27; abundance: .; CDR3aa: CASSLNAGSSTDTQYF; CDR3nt: TGTGCCAGCAGTTTAAACGCAGGATCGAGCACAGATACGCAGTATTTT
len: 13; j_gene: TRBJ2-5; d_gene: .; v_gene: TRBV7-9; abundance: .; CDR3aa: CASRFETGVTQYF; CDR3nt: TGTGCCAGCAGATTCGAGACAGGAGTGACCCAGTACTTC
len: 15; j_gene: TRBJ1-2; d_gene: TRBD1; v_gene: TRBV25-1; abundance: .; CDR3aa: CASSATQGAAGGYTF; CDR3nt: TGTGCCAGCAGTGCCACCCAGGGGGCAGCTGGGGGCTACACCTTC
len: 13; j_gene: TRBJ1-2; d_gene: TRBD1; v_gene: TRBV9; abundance: .; CDR3aa: CASSHTGARGYTF; CDR3nt: TGTGCCAGCAGCCATACAGGGGCTCGAGGCTACACCTTC
len: 17; j_gene: TRBJ2-6; d_gene: .; v_gene: TRBV21-1; abundance: .; CDR3aa: CASSKKNREAGANVLTF; CDR3nt: TGTGCCAGCAGCAAAAAAAACAGGGAAGCTGGGGCCAACGTCCTGACTTTC
len: 17; j_gene: TRBJ2-7; d_gene: TRBD2; v_gene: TRBV18; abundance: .; CDR3aa: CASSPPGRLAGKIEQYF; CDR3nt: TGTGCCAGCTCACCACCGGGAAGACTAGCGGGTAAGATCGAGCAGTACTTC
len: 15; j_gene: TRBJ2-1; d_gene: .; v_gene: TRBV5-6; abundance: .; CDR3aa: CASSPYRVLYNEQFF; CDR3nt: TGTGCCAGCAGCCCGTATAGGGTCCTCTACAATGAGCAGTTCTTC
len: 16; j_gene: TRBJ2-1; d_gene: TRBD2; v_gene: TRBV7-8; abundance: once; CDR3aa: CASSDRTGRLADEQFF; CDR3nt: TGTGCCAGCAGCGACCGAACAGGGAGACTAGCGGATGAGCAGTTCTTC
len: 18; j_gene: TRBJ2-5; d_gene: TRBD2; v_gene: TRBV5-6; abundance: .; CDR3aa: CASSTGLAGEWRRETQYF; CDR3nt: TGTGCCAGCAGCACGGGACTAGCGGGAGAGTGGCGCAGGGAGACCCAGTACTTC
len: 16; j_gene: TRBJ2-1; d_gene: .; v_gene: TRBV7-3; abundance: .; CDR3aa: CASSLLPGSSYNEQFF; CDR3nt: TGTGCCAGCAGCTTACTTCCTGGGAGCTCCTACAATGAGCAGTTCTTC
len: 13; j_gene: TRBJ1-1; d_gene: .; v_gene: TRBV28; abundance: .; CDR3aa: CASMGHRNTEAFF; CDR3nt: TGTGCCAGCATGGGGCACCGAAACACTGAAGCTTTCTTT
len: 14; j_gene: TRBJ1-1; d_gene: .; v_gene: TRBV2; abundance: .; CDR3aa: CATLTGPLNTEAFF; CDR3nt: TGTGCCACACTTACAGGTCCCTTGAACACTGAAGCTTTCTTT
len: 16; j_gene: TRBJ2-2; d_gene: .; v_gene: TRBV19; abundance: .; CDR3aa: CASSTLIPLGTGELFF; CDR3nt: TGTGCCAGTAGTACCCTTATCCCCCTAGGGACCGGGGAGCTGTTTTTT
len: 15; j_gene: TRBJ2-3; d_gene: .; v_gene: TRBV5-6; abundance: .; CDR3aa: CASSLVRSGTDTQYF; CDR3nt: TGTGCCAGCAGCTTAGTGAGGAGCGGCACAGATACGCAGTATTTT
len: 14; j_gene: TRBJ2-7; d_gene: TRBD2; v_gene: TRBV7-2; abundance: .; CDR3aa: CASSSSSGSYEQYF; CDR3nt: TGTGCCAGCAGCTCCTCTAGCGGGAGCTACGAGCAGTACTTC
len: 12; j_gene: TRBJ2-7; d_gene: .; v_gene: TRBV6-1; abundance: .; CDR3aa: CASSESFYEQYF; CDR3nt: TGTGCCAGCAGTGAAAGTTTCTACGAGCAGTACTTC
len: 14; j_gene: TRBJ2-7; d_gene: TRBD2; v_gene: TRBV6-1; abundance: once; CDR3aa: CASSKRTSGSITYF; CDR3nt: TGTGCCAGCAGTAAAAGGACTAGCGGGAGTATTACGTACTTC
len: 14; j_gene: TRBJ1-1; d_gene: .; v_gene: TRBV18; abundance: .; CDR3aa: CASSPRVGVTEAFF; CDR3nt: TGTGCCAGCTCACCACGGGTGGGGGTAACTGAAGCTTTCTTT
len: 15; j_gene: TRBJ2-1; d_gene: TRBD1; v_gene: TRBV7-8; abundance: .; CDR3aa: CASSYRSGTANEQFF; CDR3nt: TGTGCCAGCAGCTACAGGTCCGGGACAGCTAATGAGCAGTTCTTC
len: 14; j_gene: TRBJ2-5; d_gene: .; v_gene: TRBV19; abundance: few; CDR3aa: CASSAGWYQETQYF; CDR3nt: TGTGCCAGTTCGGCAGGGTGGTACCAAGAGACCCAGTACTTC
len: 18; j_gene: TRBJ2-1; d_gene: TRBD2; v_gene: TRBV27; abundance: .; CDR3aa: CASRHKSALAGGGNEQFF; CDR3nt: TGTGCCAGCAGGCATAAATCGGCGCTAGCGGGAGGAGGTAATGAGCAGTTCTTC
len: 16; j_gene: TRBJ1-2; d_gene: .; v_gene: TRBV23-1; abundance: few; CDR3aa: CASSQDSGHRYYGYTF; CDR3nt: TGCGCCAGCAGTCAAGACTCGGGACATAGGTACTATGGCTACACCTTC
len: 14; j_gene: TRBJ2-4; d_gene: .; v_gene: TRBV15; abundance: .; CDR3aa: CATSRDLAKNIQYF; CDR3nt: TGTGCCACCAGCAGAGACTTAGCCAAAAACATTCAGTACTTC
len: 16; j_gene: TRBJ2-1; d_gene: .; v_gene: TRBV5-8; abundance: .; CDR3aa: CASSLDNGWWRNEQFF; CDR3nt: TGTGCCAGCAGCTTGGACAACGGTTGGTGGCGCAATGAGCAGTTCTTC
len: 15; j_gene: TRBJ1-2; d_gene: TRBD1; v_gene: TRBV30; abundance: once; CDR3aa: CAWRDRAGKYSGYTF; CDR3nt: TGTGCCTGGAGAGACAGGGCGGGGAAGTATAGTGGCTACACCTTC
len: 17; j_gene: TRBJ1-4; d_gene: .; v_gene: TRBV19; abundance: .; CDR3aa: CASSIRFADTTNEKLFF; CDR3nt: TGTGCCAGTAGTATCCGGTTCGCCGACACGACTAATGAAAAACTGTTTTTT
len: 14; j_gene: TRBJ1-4; d_gene: .; v_gene: TRBV13; abundance: .; CDR3aa: CASSLRGPNEKLFF; CDR3nt: TGTGCCAGCAGCTTAAGGGGCCCTAATGAAAAACTGTTTTTT
len: 14; j_gene: TRBJ2-7; d_gene: .; v_gene: TRBV19; abundance: once; CDR3aa: CASSVGVGSYEQYF; CDR3nt: TGTGCCAGTAGTGTTGGAGTTGGATCCTACGAGCAGTACTTC
len: 14; j_gene: TRBJ2-7; d_gene: .; v_gene: TRBV19; abundance: .; CDR3aa: CASSIARGSNEQYF; CDR3nt: TGTGCCAGTAGTATAGCCCGGGGGTCCAACGAGCAGTACTTC
len: 17; j_gene: TRBJ2-4; d_gene: .; v_gene: TRBV5-1; abundance: once; CDR3aa: CASSLDLQGRAKNIQYF; CDR3nt: TGCGCCAGCAGCTTGGACTTACAGGGTAGAGCCAAAAACATTCAGTACTTC
len: 15; j_gene: TRBJ1-2; d_gene: TRBD1; v_gene: TRBV5-6; abundance: .; CDR3aa: CASSARTGVSRGYTF; CDR3nt: TGTGCCAGCAGCGCGCGAACAGGGGTAAGTCGAGGCTACACCTTC
len: 15; j_gene: TRBJ2-1; d_gene: TRBD1; v_gene: TRBV5-5; abundance: .; CDR3aa: CASDPGWTGVNEQFF; CDR3nt: TGTGCCAGCGACCCGGGATGGACAGGGGTAAATGAGCAGTTCTTC
len: 14; j_gene: TRBJ2-1; d_gene: .; v_gene: TRBV5-1; abundance: .; CDR3aa: CASSRGLTYNEQFF; CDR3nt: TGCGCCAGCAGTCGGGGCTTGACCTACAATGAGCAGTTCTTC
len: 15; j_gene: TRBJ1-5; d_gene: .; v_gene: TRBV5-1; abundance: once; CDR3aa: CASSLGGGSNQPQHF; CDR3nt: TGCGCCAGCAGCTTGGGGGGCGGCAGCAATCAGCCCCAGCATTTT
len: 15; j_gene: TRBJ2-1; d_gene: .; v_gene: TRBV18; abundance: .; CDR3aa: CASSPGRAPDNEQFF; CDR3nt: TGTGCCAGCTCGCCAGGAAGGGCCCCAGACAATGAGCAGTTCTTC
len: 13; j_gene: TRBJ2-5; d_gene: TRBD2; v_gene: TRBV29-1; abundance: .; CDR3aa: CSAGTSVKETQYF; CDR3nt: TGCAGCGCCGGGACTAGCGTTAAAGAGACCCAGTACTTC
len: 15; j_gene: TRBJ1-4; d_gene: .; v_gene: TRBV27; abundance: .; CDR3aa: CASSLYGGWNEKLFF; CDR3nt: TGTGCCAGCAGTTTATACGGTGGGTGGAATGAAAAACTGTTTTTT
len: 16; j_gene: TRBJ2-3; d_gene: TRBD2; v_gene: TRBV7-3; abundance: once; CDR3aa: CASSPGLAGSTDTQYF; CDR3nt: TGTGCCAGCAGCCCGGGACTAGCGGGATCCACAGATACGCAGTATTTT
len: 14; j_gene: TRBJ1-5; d_gene: .; v_gene: TRBV7-2; abundance: .; CDR3aa: CASSLDSANQPQHF; CDR3nt: TGTGCCAGCAGCTTAGACAGCGCTAATCAGCCCCAGCATTTT
len: 16; j_gene: TRBJ1-1; d_gene: TRBD1; v_gene: TRBV15; abundance: .; CDR3aa: CATSRRTGGGGTEAFF; CDR3nt: TGTGCCACCAGCAGGCGGACAGGCGGAGGAGGCACTGAAGCTTTCTTT
len: 16; j_gene: TRBJ2-2; d_gene: .; v_gene: TRBV7-3; abundance: .; CDR3aa: CASSLQGGWNTGELFF; CDR3nt: TGTGCCAGCAGCCTACAGGGAGGGTGGAACACCGGGGAGCTGTTTTTT
len: 18; j_gene: TRBJ1-3; d_gene: .; v_gene: TRBV18; abundance: .; CDR3aa: CASSPVSAVGSSGNTIYF; CDR3nt: TGTGCCAGCTCACCAGTCTCCGCCGTGGGGTCCTCTGGAAACACCATATATTTT
len: 19; j_gene: TRBJ1-2; d_gene: .; v_gene: TRBV11-3; abundance: .; CDR3aa: CASSLQGIGILGRGYGYTF; CDR3nt: TGTGCCAGCAGCTTGCAGGGTATTGGAATCTTAGGACGCGGATATGGCTACACCTTC
len: 20; j_gene: TRBJ2-6; d_gene: TRBD2; v_gene: TRBV4-1; abundance: .; CDR3aa: CASSQTPGLAGVAGANVLTF; CDR3nt: TGCGCCAGCAGCCAAACGCCGGGACTAGCGGGAGTGGCTGGGGCCAACGTCCTGACTTTC
len: 13; j_gene: TRBJ1-3; d_gene: .; v_gene: TRBV11-2; abundance: .; CDR3aa: CASSLSSGNTIYF; CDR3nt: TGTGCCAGCAGCTTAAGCTCTGGAAACACCATATATTTT